The rows below give T cell receptor beta chains drawn from one sample of a study of shared clonotypes between healthy human individuals. Profiling relied on immunoSEQ multiplex PCR, and the TCRdb table lists in-frame clones only, not all of them. The sample consists of a few hundred thousand clones, less than 98% of them appearing once. The sample consisted of naive CD4+ T cells sorted from blood. The receptors were sampled from a woman aged 30 to 39 in good health. CDR3s include the opening cysteine and the closing phenylalanine or tryptophan. The order of the fields is J gene, clone size, D gene, V gene, CDR3 DNA, CDR3 protein. The D gene is left open where the match is weak. For some rows the clone size is stated as once, few or many, or as a class when expanded; others skip it.

J gene: TRBJ2-7; clone size: once; D gene: -; V gene: TRBV5-1; CDR3 DNA: TGCGCCAGCAGCCAACAGTTCGGCGAGCAGTACTTC; CDR3 protein: CASSQQFGEQYF
J gene: TRBJ2-2; clone size: -; D gene: TRBD2; V gene: TRBV5-4; CDR3 DNA: TGTGCCAGCAGCTTGACTAGCGGGAGACGTTACACCAGGGAGCTGTTTTTT; CDR3 protein: CASSLTSGRRYTRELFF
J gene: TRBJ1-1; clone size: -; D gene: -; V gene: TRBV9; CDR3 DNA: TGTGCCAGCAGCGCACGGTTCGAGGGGAAGGACACTGAAGCTTTCTTT; CDR3 protein: CASSARFEGKDTEAFF
J gene: TRBJ2-1; clone size: -; D gene: -; V gene: TRBV2; CDR3 DNA: TGTGCCAGCAGCTGGCAGGGATTAGCTACTGAGCAGTTCTTC; CDR3 protein: CASSWQGLATEQFF
J gene: TRBJ2-1; clone size: -; D gene: -; V gene: TRBV2; CDR3 DNA: TGTGCCAGCAGTGAAGCGGAAGGAAACAATGAGCAGTTCTTC; CDR3 protein: CASSEAEGNNEQFF
J gene: TRBJ2-2; clone size: -; D gene: -; V gene: TRBV9; CDR3 DNA: TGTGCCAGCAGCGTAGCTATTGGAGGTGGGGGATTGGGGAACACCGGGGAGCTGTTTTTT; CDR3 protein: CASSVAIGGGGLGNTGELFF
J gene: TRBJ2-3; clone size: -; D gene: -; V gene: TRBV7-2; CDR3 DNA: TGTGCCAGCAGCATGTCAGATACGCAGTATTTT; CDR3 protein: CASSMSDTQYF
J gene: TRBJ2-3; clone size: -; D gene: TRBD2; V gene: TRBV28; CDR3 DNA: TGTGCCAGCACTCCCGGATCTAGCGGAGAAGAAGATACGCAGTATTTT; CDR3 protein: CASTPGSSGEEDTQYF
J gene: TRBJ2-7; clone size: once; D gene: -; V gene: TRBV18; CDR3 DNA: TGTGCCAGCTCACCAGGGGGGGCCTTCGCTCACGAGCAGTACTTC; CDR3 protein: CASSPGGAFAHEQYF
J gene: TRBJ2-3; clone size: -; D gene: TRBD2; V gene: TRBV2; CDR3 DNA: TGTGCCAGCCCGGGACTAGCGGGAGGGGGGGTGCAGTATTTT; CDR3 protein: CASPGLAGGGVQYF
J gene: TRBJ2-1; clone size: once; D gene: TRBD2; V gene: TRBV6-1; CDR3 DNA: TGTGCCAGCAGTCGAACGGGGGGCAATGAGCAGTTCTTC; CDR3 protein: CASSRTGGNEQFF
J gene: TRBJ1-4; clone size: -; D gene: -; V gene: TRBV10-3; CDR3 DNA: TGTGCCATCAGTGATGGTCCCGGGCCTAATGAAAAACTGTTTTTT; CDR3 protein: CAISDGPGPNEKLFF
J gene: TRBJ2-2; clone size: -; D gene: TRBD2; V gene: TRBV14; CDR3 DNA: TGTGCCAGCAGCCATAAACTAGCGGGGACGGGGCTGTTTTTT; CDR3 protein: CASSHKLAGTGLFF
J gene: TRBJ1-1; clone size: -; D gene: -; V gene: TRBV28; CDR3 DNA: TGTGCCAGCAGCATTCCCTACGGGGAAGCTTTCTTT; CDR3 protein: CASSIPYGEAFF
J gene: TRBJ1-2; clone size: -; D gene: -; V gene: TRBV28; CDR3 DNA: TGTGCCAGCAGTTCGTCGCGGGGGCTTAGCTATGGCTACACCTTC; CDR3 protein: CASSSSRGLSYGYTF
J gene: TRBJ1-2; clone size: -; D gene: -; V gene: TRBV5-1; CDR3 DNA: TGCGCCAGCAGCTTCTCGCCAGAACCCCCGGGCTACACCTTC; CDR3 protein: CASSFSPEPPGYTF
J gene: TRBJ2-3; clone size: -; D gene: TRBD2; V gene: TRBV9; CDR3 DNA: TGTGCCAGCAGCGGGGGGCACCGCTCAAAGCGGGAGACCTTAGATACGCAGTATTTT; CDR3 protein: CASSGGHRSKRETLDTQYF
J gene: TRBJ1-3; clone size: -; D gene: -; V gene: TRBV25-1; CDR3 DNA: TGTGCCAGCAGTGAATGGGGGGTGACTGGAAACACCATATATTTT; CDR3 protein: CASSEWGVTGNTIYF
J gene: TRBJ2-7; clone size: -; D gene: -; V gene: TRBV28; CDR3 DNA: TGTGCCAGCAGTTTAAGGGTACGGGAGCAGTACTTC; CDR3 protein: CASSLRVREQYF
J gene: TRBJ2-1; clone size: -; D gene: -; V gene: TRBV7-9; CDR3 DNA: TGTGCCAGCAGCTTAGAAGGAGGTCCCTACAATGAGCAGTTCTTC; CDR3 protein: CASSLEGGPYNEQFF
J gene: TRBJ1-1; clone size: -; D gene: -; V gene: TRBV29-1; CDR3 DNA: TGCAGCGTTGAGAGTATCATGAGGGACACTGAAGCTTTCTTT; CDR3 protein: CSVESIMRDTEAFF
J gene: TRBJ2-3; clone size: -; D gene: -; V gene: TRBV2; CDR3 DNA: TGTGCCAGCAGTCGACAGGCGGAACTAAACACAGATACGCAGTATTTT; CDR3 protein: CASSRQAELNTDTQYF
J gene: TRBJ2-2; clone size: -; D gene: -; V gene: TRBV4-1; CDR3 DNA: TGCGCCAGCAGCCCCTTAGGCGGGGAGCTGTTTTTT; CDR3 protein: CASSPLGGELFF
J gene: TRBJ2-3; clone size: -; D gene: -; V gene: TRBV10-3; CDR3 DNA: TGTGCCATCAGTGAACCCCGACAGGCCGGAGATACGCAGTATTTT; CDR3 protein: CAISEPRQAGDTQYF
J gene: TRBJ1-3; clone size: -; D gene: -; V gene: TRBV6-6; CDR3 DNA: TGTGCCAGCAGTTACCGTGGCTCTGGAAACACCATATATTTT; CDR3 protein: CASSYRGSGNTIYF
J gene: TRBJ2-3; clone size: -; D gene: -; V gene: TRBV6-1; CDR3 DNA: TGTGCCAGCAGTGCGGACCCCGCCCCAATCGCAGATACGCAGTATTTT; CDR3 protein: CASSADPAPIADTQYF
J gene: TRBJ1-6; clone size: -; D gene: TRBD1; V gene: TRBV5-4; CDR3 DNA: TGTGCCAGCAGCCCGGGACAGGGAGTATTTTCACCCCTCCACTTT; CDR3 protein: CASSPGQGVFSPLHF
J gene: TRBJ1-4; clone size: once; D gene: TRBD1; V gene: TRBV16; CDR3 DNA: TGTGCCAGCAGCCAACAACAGGGGATTGGTGAAAAACTGTTTTTT; CDR3 protein: CASSQQQGIGEKLFF
J gene: TRBJ1-2; clone size: -; D gene: TRBD1; V gene: TRBV29-1; CDR3 DNA: TGCAGCGTTACGGGACAGGGGCAGAACTATGGCTACACCTTC; CDR3 protein: CSVTGQGQNYGYTF
J gene: TRBJ1-4; clone size: -; D gene: TRBD1; V gene: TRBV7-9; CDR3 DNA: TGTGCCAGCAGCAGACAGGGTCACACTAATGAAAAACTGTTTTTT; CDR3 protein: CASSRQGHTNEKLFF
J gene: TRBJ2-5; clone size: -; D gene: -; V gene: TRBV1; CDR3 DNA: TGCACCAGCAACCTACTGGGGACCTTATCAGGAGGGATTAAGTGGTCGCAAGAGACCCAGTACTTC; CDR3 protein: CTSNLLGTLSGGIKWSQETQYF
J gene: TRBJ2-7; clone size: -; D gene: TRBD1; V gene: TRBV30; CDR3 DNA: TGTGCCTGGGCGGCCCAGGGGGCGGGTGAGCAGTACTTC; CDR3 protein: CAWAAQGAGEQYF
J gene: TRBJ2-6; clone size: -; D gene: -; V gene: TRBV11-2; CDR3 DNA: TGTGCCAGCAGCTTAGGGACAGCGATATCTGGGGCCAACGTCCTGACTTTC; CDR3 protein: CASSLGTAISGANVLTF
J gene: TRBJ2-3; clone size: -; D gene: TRBD2; V gene: TRBV11-2; CDR3 DNA: TGTGCCAGCAGCTTAGGCCGGACTAGCGGGAGAACAGATACGCAGTATTTT; CDR3 protein: CASSLGRTSGRTDTQYF
J gene: TRBJ2-7; clone size: -; D gene: TRBD1; V gene: TRBV7-6; CDR3 DNA: TGTGCCAGCAGCTTTAATTTGGGACAGGGAGCCTACGAGCAGTACTTC; CDR3 protein: CASSFNLGQGAYEQYF
J gene: TRBJ1-5; clone size: once; D gene: -; V gene: TRBV6-5; CDR3 DNA: TGTGCCAGCAGTTACGACAGTAGCCTTCATCAGCCCCAGCATTTT; CDR3 protein: CASSYDSSLHQPQHF